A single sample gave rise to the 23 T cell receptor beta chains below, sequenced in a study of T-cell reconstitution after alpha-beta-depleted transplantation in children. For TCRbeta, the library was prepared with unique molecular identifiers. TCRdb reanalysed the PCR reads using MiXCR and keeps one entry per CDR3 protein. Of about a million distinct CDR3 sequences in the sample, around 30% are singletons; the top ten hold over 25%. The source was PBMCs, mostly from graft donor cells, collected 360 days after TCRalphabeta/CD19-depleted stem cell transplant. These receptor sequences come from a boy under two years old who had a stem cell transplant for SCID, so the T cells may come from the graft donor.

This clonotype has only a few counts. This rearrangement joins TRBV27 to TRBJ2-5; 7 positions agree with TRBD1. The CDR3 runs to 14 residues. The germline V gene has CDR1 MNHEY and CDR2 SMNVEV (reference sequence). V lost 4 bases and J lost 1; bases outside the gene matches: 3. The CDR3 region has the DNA TGTGCCAGCAGTTGGGGACAGCGCCAAGAGACCCAGTACTTC. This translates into CASSWGQRQETQYF.

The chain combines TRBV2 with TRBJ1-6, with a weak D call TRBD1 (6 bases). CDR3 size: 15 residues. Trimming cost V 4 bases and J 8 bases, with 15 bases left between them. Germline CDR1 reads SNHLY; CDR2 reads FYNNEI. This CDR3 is CASSGFGGLDSPLHF. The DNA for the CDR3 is TGTGCCAGCAGTGGTTTTGGGGGCCTAGATTCACCCCTCCACTTT.

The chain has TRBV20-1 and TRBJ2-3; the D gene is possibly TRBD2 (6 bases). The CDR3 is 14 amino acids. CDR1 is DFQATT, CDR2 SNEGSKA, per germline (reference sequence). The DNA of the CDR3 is TGCATTCCAGAGGGGAGGCGGAGCACAGATACGCAGTATTTT. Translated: CIPEGRRSTDTQYF.

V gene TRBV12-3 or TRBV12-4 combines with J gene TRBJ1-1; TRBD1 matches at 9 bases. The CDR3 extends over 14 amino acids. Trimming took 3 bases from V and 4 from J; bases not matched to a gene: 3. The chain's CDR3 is CASSFDRGATEAFF. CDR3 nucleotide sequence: TGTGCCAGCAGTTTCGACAGGGGGGCCACTGAAGCTTTCTTT.

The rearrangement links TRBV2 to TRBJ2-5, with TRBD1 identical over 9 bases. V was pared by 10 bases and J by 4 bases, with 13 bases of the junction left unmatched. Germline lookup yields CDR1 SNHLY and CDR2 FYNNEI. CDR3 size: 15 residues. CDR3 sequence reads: CATPAGTGRGETQYF. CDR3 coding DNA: TGTGCCACCCCCGCGGGGACAGGGCGCGGAGAGACCCAGTACTTC.

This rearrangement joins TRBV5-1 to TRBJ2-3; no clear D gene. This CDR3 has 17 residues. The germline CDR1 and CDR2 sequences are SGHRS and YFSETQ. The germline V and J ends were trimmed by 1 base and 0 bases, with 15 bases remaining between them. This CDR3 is CASSLMWAAESTDTQYF. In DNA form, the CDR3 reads TGCGCCAGCAGCTTGATGTGGGCCGCTGAAAGCACAGATACGCAGTATTTT.

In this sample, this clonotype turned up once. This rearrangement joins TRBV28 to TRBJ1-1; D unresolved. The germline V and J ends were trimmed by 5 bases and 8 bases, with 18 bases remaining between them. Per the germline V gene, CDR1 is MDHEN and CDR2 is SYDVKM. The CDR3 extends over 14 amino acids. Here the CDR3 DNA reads TGTGCCAGCAGTCCCAACTTTGGGCCTGCGGAAGCTTTCTTT. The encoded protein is CASSPNFGPAEAFF.

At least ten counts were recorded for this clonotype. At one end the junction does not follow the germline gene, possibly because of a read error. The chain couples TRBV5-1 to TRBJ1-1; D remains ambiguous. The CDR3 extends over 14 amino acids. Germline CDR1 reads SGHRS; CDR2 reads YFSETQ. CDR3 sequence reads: CASSLGHLNTEAFF. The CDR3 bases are TGTGCCAGCAGCTTAGGGCACCTGAACACTGAAGCTTTCTTT.

The chain's CDR3 is CASSLNGWEAFF. CDR3 DNA: TGTGCCAGCAGTTTAAATGGCTGGGAGGCTTTCTTT. V usage is TRBV12-3 or TRBV12-4 and J usage is TRBJ1-1; no clear D. V shed 2 bases and J shed 11 bases, with 12 bases lying between them. The CDR3 has 12 amino acids.

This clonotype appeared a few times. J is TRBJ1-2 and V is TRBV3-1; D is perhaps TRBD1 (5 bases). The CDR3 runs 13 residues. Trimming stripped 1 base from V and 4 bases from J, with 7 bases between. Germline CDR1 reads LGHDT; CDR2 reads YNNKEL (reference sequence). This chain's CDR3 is CASSQVGGYGYTF. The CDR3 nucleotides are TGTGCCAGCAGCCAAGTGGGGGGCTATGGCTACACCTTC. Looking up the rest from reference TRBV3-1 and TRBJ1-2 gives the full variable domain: DTAVSQTPKYLVTQMGNDKSIKCEQNLGHDTMYWYKQDSKKFLKIMFSYNNKELIINETVPNRFSPKSPDKAHLNLHINSLELGDSAVYFCASSQVGGYGYTFGSGTRLTVV.

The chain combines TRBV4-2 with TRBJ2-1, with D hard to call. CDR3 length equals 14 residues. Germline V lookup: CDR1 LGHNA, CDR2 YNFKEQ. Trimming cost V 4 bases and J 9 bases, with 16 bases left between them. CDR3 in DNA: TGTGCCAGCAGCCGCAGACAACTGAGTCGTGAGCAGTTCTTC. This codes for CASSRRQLSREQFF.

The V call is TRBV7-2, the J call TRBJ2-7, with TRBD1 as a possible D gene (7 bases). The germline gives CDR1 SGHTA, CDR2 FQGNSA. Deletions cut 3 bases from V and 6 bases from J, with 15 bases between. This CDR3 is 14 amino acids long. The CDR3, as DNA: TGTGCCAGCAGCTTGAACAGGGGAGGCGTCGAGCAGTACTTC. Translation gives CASSLNRGGVEQYF.

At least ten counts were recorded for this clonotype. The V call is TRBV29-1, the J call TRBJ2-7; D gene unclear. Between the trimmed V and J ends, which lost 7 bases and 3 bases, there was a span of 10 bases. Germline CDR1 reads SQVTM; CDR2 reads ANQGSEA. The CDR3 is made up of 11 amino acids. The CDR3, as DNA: TGCAGCGCGGAGAGTGACTACGAGCAGTACTTC. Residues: CSAESDYEQYF.

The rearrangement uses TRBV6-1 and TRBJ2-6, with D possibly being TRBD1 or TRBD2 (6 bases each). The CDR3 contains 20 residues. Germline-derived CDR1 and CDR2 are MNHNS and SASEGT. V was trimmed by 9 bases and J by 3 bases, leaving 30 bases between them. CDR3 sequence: CASGGREGGVRTFGANVLTF. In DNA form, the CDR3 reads TGTGCCAGTGGGGGCCGCGAGGGGGGCGTCAGAACGTTTGGGGCCAACGTCCTGACTTTC.

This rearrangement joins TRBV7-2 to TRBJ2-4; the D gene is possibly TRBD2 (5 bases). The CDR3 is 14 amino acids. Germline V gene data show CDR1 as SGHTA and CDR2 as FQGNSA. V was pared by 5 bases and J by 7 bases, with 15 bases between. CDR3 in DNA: TGTGCCAGCAGCGAAACTAGGGTCAAGAACATTCAGTACTTC. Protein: CASSETRVKNIQYF.

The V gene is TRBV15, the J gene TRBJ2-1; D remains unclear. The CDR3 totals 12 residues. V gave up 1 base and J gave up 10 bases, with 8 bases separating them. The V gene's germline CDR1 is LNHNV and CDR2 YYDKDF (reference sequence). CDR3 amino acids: CATSRGVREQFF. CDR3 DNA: TGTGCCACCAGCAGAGGGGTCAGGGAGCAGTTCTTC.

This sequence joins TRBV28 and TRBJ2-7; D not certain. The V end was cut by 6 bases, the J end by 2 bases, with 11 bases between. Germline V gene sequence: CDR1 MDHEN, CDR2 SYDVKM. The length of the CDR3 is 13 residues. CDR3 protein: CASRSRFPYEQYF. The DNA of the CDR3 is TGTGCCAGCAGAAGCCGATTCCCCTACGAGCAGTACTTC.

DNA for the CDR3: TGCGCCAGCAGACTACAGTACAATGAGCAGTTCTTC. It encodes CASRLQYNEQFF. This chain uses TRBV5-1 with TRBJ2-1; D not certain. The CDR3 has 12 residues. V was shortened by 5 bases and J by 4 bases, with 7 bases between the two germline ends. Germline assignment: CDR1 SGHRS and CDR2 YFSETQ.

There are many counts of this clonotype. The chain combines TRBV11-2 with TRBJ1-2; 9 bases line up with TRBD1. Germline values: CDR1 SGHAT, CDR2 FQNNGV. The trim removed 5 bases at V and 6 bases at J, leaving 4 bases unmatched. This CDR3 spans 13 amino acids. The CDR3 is CASSPGTGNGYTF. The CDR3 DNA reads TGTGCCAGCAGCCCCGGGACAGGGAATGGCTACACCTTC.

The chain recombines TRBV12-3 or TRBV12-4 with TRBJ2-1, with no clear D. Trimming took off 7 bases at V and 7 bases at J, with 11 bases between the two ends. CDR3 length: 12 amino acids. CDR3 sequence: CASTGAKNEQFF. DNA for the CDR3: TGTGCCAGCACCGGTGCGAAAAATGAGCAGTTCTTC.

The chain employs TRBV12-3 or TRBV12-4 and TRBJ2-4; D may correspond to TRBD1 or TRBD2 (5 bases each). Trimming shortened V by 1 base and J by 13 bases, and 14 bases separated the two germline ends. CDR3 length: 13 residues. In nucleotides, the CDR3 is TGTGCCAGCAGTTTAGGGACTTGGGGCTTACAGTACTTC. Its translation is CASSLGTWGLQYF.

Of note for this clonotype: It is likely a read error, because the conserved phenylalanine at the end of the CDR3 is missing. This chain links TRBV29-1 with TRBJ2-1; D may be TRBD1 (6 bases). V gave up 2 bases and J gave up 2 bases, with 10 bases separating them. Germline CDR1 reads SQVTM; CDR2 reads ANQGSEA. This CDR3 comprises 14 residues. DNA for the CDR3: TGCAGCGTTGAAAGGACAGACCCCTACAATGAGCAGTTCTTA. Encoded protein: CSVERTDPYNEQFL.

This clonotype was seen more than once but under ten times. CDR3 amino acids: CASSRDRLGEKLFF. For the CDR3, the DNA is TGCGCCAGCAGCCGGGACAGGTTGGGGGAAAAACTGTTTTTT. The rearrangement joins TRBV5-1 to TRBJ1-4, with 8 nucleotides matching TRBD1. The V and J ends lost 4 bases and 8 bases, in that order; junction bases with no gene match: 7. The CDR3 covers 14 residues. Germline V CDR1 and CDR2: SGHRS, YFSETQ.